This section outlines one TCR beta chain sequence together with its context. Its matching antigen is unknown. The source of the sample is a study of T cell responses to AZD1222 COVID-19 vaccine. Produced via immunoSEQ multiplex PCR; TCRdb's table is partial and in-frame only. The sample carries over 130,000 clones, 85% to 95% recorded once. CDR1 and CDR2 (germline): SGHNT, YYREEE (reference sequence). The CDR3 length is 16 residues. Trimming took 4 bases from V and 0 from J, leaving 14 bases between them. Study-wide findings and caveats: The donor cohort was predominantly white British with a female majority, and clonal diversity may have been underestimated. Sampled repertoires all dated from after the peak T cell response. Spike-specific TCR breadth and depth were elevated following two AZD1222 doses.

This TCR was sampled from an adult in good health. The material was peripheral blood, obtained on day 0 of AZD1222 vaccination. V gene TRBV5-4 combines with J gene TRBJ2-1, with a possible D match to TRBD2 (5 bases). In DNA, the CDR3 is TGTGCCAGCAGCCCTGGAGGAACCCGCTCCTACAATGAGCAGTTCTTC. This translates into CASSPGGTRSYNEQFF.